This TCR beta chain was recovered during a study of CD8 T cells in Susac syndrome. The CDR3 has 10 residues. The V and J ends lost 11 bases and 4 bases respectively, with 5 bases between them. RNA in amounts of about 0.45 to 1 ug was reverse transcribed with random hexamers. TCRdb called the immunoSEQ multiplex PCR reads again in MiXCR, with one record for every CDR3 protein. The sample lists 100,000 to 150,000 distinct CDR3 sequences, 90% to 95% occurring once. The genes are TRBV23-1 and TRBJ1-4; unclear D gene. TRBV23-1 has ORF status, its function being uncertain. The source is a human donor in good health. The sample taken for sequencing was CD4+ T cells from PBMCs. CDR3 in amino acids: CAALNEKLFF. For the CDR3, the DNA is TGCGCCGCTCTTAATGAAAAACTGTTTTTT.